Listed below are T cell receptor beta chains from one sample, sequenced in a study of blood T cell repertoires in COVID-19. TCRdb's table, derived via immunoSEQ multiplex PCR, lists solely in-frame clones and lacks some. This table has 85,000 to 90,000 clones, about 82% appearing once. The sequenced sample consisted of peripheral blood. The receptors shown here come from a human donor in a cohort sampled during active COVID-19. CDR3s include the opening cysteine and the closing phenylalanine or tryptophan. D genes are given only for firm matches. The size of a clone is reported for some rows only, either as once, few or many, or as a class for expanded clones.

D	size	V	J	CDR3	DNA
.	few	TRBV2	TRBJ1-2	CASSDIQTPYYGYTF	TGTGCCAGCAGCGACATACAGACACCTTACTATGGCTACACCTTC
TRBD2	.	TRBV6-1	TRBJ2-5	CASSERGGEVTQYF	TGTGCCAGCAGTGAGCGGGGGGGCGAGGTGACCCAGTACTTC
TRBD2	.	TRBV7-3	TRBJ2-1	CASSPGLVNEQFF	TGTGCCAGCAGTCCAGGACTAGTCAATGAGCAGTTCTTC
TRBD1	.	TRBV4-3	TRBJ1-5	CASSHVRSTGGADNQPQHF	TGCGCCAGCAGCCACGTCCGTTCGACAGGGGGCGCCGACAATCAGCCCCAGCATTTT
TRBD2	.	TRBV9	TRBJ2-3	CASSAAGGFTDTQYF	TGTGCCAGCAGCGCAGCGGGGGGGTTCACAGATACGCAGTATTTT
.	.	TRBV29-1	TRBJ2-7	CSVPGTTYEQYF	TGCAGCGTCCCTGGGACAACCTACGAGCAGTACTTC
.	.	TRBV6-2/TRBV6-3	TRBJ2-1	CASSYVPDNEQFF	TGTGCCAGCAGTTACGTCCCAGACAATGAGCAGTTCTTC
.	.	TRBV2	TRBJ1-2	CASSDVSGVYGYTF	TGTGCCAGCAGTGACGTATCAGGGGTCTATGGCTACACCTTC
TRBD1	.	TRBV6-5	TRBJ1-2	CASSYGTASGYTF	TGTGCCAGCAGTTACGGGACAGCTTCTGGCTACACCTTC
.	.	TRBV6-5	TRBJ1-1	CASSYSGGRTEAFF	TGTGCCAGCAGTTACTCTGGGGGGAGGACTGAAGCTTTCTTT
TRBD1	.	TRBV30	TRBJ1-1	CAWNKQGGTEAFF	TGTGCCTGGAATAAACAGGGGGGGACTGAAGCTTTCTTT
TRBD1	.	TRBV30	TRBJ2-5	CAWGTGGETQYF	TGTGCCTGGGGGACAGGGGGGGAGACCCAGTACTTC
.	.	TRBV3-1/TRBV3-2	TRBJ2-3	CASSHVADTQYF	TGTGCCAGCAGCCACGTTGCAGATACGCAGTATTTT
.	.	TRBV6-5	TRBJ1-2	CASRGGQGGYTF	TGTGCCAGCAGGGGAGGTCAGGGTGGCTACACCTTC
.	.	TRBV6-6	TRBJ1-2	CASSPTRPEGRIHGYTF	TGTGCCAGCAGTCCAACCCGGCCGGAGGGGAGAATCCATGGCTACACCTTC
TRBD1	.	TRBV5-1	TRBJ1-5	CASSAGDRDQPQHF	TGCGCCAGCAGCGCCGGGGACAGAGATCAGCCCCAGCATTTT
TRBD1	.	TRBV18	TRBJ2-7	CASSPRDRVYEQYF	TGTGCCAGCTCACCCCGGGACAGGGTCTACGAGCAGTACTTC
.	.	TRBV5-1	TRBJ2-3	CASSLDRVTDTQYF	TGCGCCAGCAGCTTGGACAGAGTCACAGATACGCAGTATTTT
.	.	TRBV19	TRBJ2-7	CASSSVGTRGEQYF	TGTGCCAGTAGTTCGGTGGGGACTCGCGGGGAGCAGTACTTC
TRBD1	.	TRBV5-4	TRBJ2-7	CASSWGTGGSYEQYF	TGTGCCAGCAGCTGGGGGACAGGGGGTTCCTACGAGCAGTACTTC
.	.	TRBV5-5	TRBJ2-7	CASSFDRKYEQYF	TGTGCCAGCAGCTTCGACAGGAAATACGAGCAGTACTTC
.	.	TRBV29-1	TRBJ1-1	CSVEAGVNTEAFF	TGCAGCGTGGAGGCCGGGGTGAACACTGAAGCTTTCTTT
.	.	TRBV19	TRBJ1-5	CASSILGREWPQHF	TGTGCCAGTAGTATCCTTGGGCGGGAATGGCCCCAGCATTTT